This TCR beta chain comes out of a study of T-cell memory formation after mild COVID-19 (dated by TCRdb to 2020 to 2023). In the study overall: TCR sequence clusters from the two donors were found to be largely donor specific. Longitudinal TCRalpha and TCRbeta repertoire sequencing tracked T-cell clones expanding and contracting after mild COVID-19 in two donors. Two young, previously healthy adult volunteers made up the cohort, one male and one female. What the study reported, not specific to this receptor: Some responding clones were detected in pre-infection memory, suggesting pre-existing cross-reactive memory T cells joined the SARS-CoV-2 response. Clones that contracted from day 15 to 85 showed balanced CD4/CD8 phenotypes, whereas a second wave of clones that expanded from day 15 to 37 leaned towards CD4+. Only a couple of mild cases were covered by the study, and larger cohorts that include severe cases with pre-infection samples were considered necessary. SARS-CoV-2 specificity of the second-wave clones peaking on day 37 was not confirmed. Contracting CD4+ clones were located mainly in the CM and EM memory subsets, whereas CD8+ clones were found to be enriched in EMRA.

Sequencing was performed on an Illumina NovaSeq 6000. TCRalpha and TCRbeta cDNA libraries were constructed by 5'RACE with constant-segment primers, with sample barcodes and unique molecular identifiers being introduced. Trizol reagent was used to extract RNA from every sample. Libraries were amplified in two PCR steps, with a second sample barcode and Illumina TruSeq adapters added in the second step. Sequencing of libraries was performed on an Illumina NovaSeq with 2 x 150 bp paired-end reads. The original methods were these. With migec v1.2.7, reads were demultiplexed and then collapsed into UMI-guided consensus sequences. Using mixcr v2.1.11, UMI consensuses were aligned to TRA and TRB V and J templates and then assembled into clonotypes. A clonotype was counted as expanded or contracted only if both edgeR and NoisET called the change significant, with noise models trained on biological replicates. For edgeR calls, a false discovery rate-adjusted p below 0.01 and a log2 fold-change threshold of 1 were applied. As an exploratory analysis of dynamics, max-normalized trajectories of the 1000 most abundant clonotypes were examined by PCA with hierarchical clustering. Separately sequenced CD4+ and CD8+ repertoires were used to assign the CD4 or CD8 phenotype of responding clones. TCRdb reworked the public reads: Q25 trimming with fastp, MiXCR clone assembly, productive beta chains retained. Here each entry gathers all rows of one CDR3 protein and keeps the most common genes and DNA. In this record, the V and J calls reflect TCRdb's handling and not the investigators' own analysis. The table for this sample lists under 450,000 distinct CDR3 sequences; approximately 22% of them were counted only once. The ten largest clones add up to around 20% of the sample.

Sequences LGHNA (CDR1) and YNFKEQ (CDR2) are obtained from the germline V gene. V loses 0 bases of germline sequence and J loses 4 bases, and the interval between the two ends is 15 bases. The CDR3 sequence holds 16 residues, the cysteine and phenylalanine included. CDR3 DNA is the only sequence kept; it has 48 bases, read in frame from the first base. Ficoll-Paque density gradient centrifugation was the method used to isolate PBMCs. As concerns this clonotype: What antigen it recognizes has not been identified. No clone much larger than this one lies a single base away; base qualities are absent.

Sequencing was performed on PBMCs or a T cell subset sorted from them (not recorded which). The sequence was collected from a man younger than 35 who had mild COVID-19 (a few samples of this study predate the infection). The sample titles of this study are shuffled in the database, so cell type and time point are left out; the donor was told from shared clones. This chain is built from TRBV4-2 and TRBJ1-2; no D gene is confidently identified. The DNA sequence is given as TGTGCCAGCAGCCAAGATGTCGGAGTCTGGACCTATGGCTACACCTTC. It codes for CASSQDVGVWTYGYTF.